This T cell receptor (beta chain) was retrieved from a study of cytomegalovirus exposure and HLA in healthy donors. Notes on the study in general: The classifier was said to identify cytomegalovirus status with high specificity and sensitivity. Relative to equally common others, HLA-associated TCR beta chains showed greater clonal expansion in a later analysis.

In regard to this clone: The antigen is not known.

This PCR relied on a set of 60 Vbeta primers and 13 Jbeta primers. Method: immunoSEQ multiplex PCR; TCRdb's copy keeps in-frame clones and lacks some. There are some 110,000 clones in the sample; under 85% occur only once, and roughly 12% lies in the top ten. This CDR3 comprises 15 residues. The germline V gene encodes CDR1 LNHDA and CDR2 SQIVND (reference sequence). Between the trimmed V and J ends, which lost 3 bases and 3 bases, there was a span of 13 bases. Sequencing was done on a sample of PBMCs. This clonotype was obtained from a middle-aged woman in good health and CMV-seropositive. The chain employs TRBV19 and TRBJ2-3; possibly TRBD1 for D (6 bases). Here the CDR3 reads CASSIHRERTDTQYF. In DNA, the CDR3 is TGTGCCAGTAGTATTCACAGGGAGAGGACAGATACGCAGTATTTT.